These 28 T cell receptor beta chains were sequenced from one sample in a study of shared clonotypes between healthy human individuals. The method was immunoSEQ multiplex PCR; TCRdb's version includes in-frame clones alone and lacks a portion of them. Of around 1,100,000 clones in the sample, around three quarters were seen once. The sample was memory CD4+ T cells from PBMCs. Subset meaning: CD45RA-negative fraction. Receptors originate from a young man in good health. Some clones in this sample may be carry-over from other donors' samples.

Concerning this clone itself: A much larger clone differs by one base, so this may be a read error. V gene TRBV7-2 combines with J gene TRBJ2-3; D could derive from TRBD1 or TRBD2 (5 bases each). There are 13 residues in the CDR3. Trimming shortened V by 3 bases and J by 2 bases, and 6 bases separated the two germline ends. In germline, CDR1 is SGHTA, CDR2 FQGNSA. DNA for the CDR3: TGTGCCAGCAGCTTGGGACCCACAGATACGCAGTATTTT. This codes for CASSLGPTDTQYF. Looking up the rest from reference TRBV7-2 and TRBJ2-3 gives the full variable domain: GAGVSQSPSNKVTEKGKDVELRCDPISGHTALYWYRQSLGQGLEFLIYFQGNSAPDKSGLPSDRFSAERTGGSVSTLTIQRTQQEDSAVYLCASSLGPTDTQYFGPGTRLTVL.

The chain couples TRBV6-5 to TRBJ1-5, with D tentatively TRBD1 (5 bases). CDR3 size: 13 residues. Trimming removed 6 bases from V and 5 bases from J, with 11 bases in between. Germline V gene lookup returns CDR1 MNHEY and CDR2 SVGAGI. CDR3 sequence reads: CASRVGRDQPQHF. The CDR3 nucleotides are TGTGCCAGCAGGGTGGGCAGGGATCAGCCCCAGCATTTT.

This clone was seen a few times. The V gene is TRBV5-1, the J gene TRBJ2-1; D not resolved. Germline-derived CDR1 and CDR2 are SGHRS and YFSETQ. The V end was cut by 1 base, the J end by 0 bases, with 8 bases between. The CDR3 consists of 15 residues. CDR3 sequence reads: CASSLSYNSYNEQFF. CDR3 sequence (DNA): TGCGCCAGCAGCTTGAGTTACAACTCCTACAATGAGCAGTTCTTC.

This chain joins TRBV5-4 and TRBJ1-1; D gene ambiguous. The CDR3 length is 15 residues. Trimming took 3 bases from V and 2 from J, leaving 14 bases between them. Germline loops: CDR1 SGHNT, CDR2 YYREEE (reference sequence). CDR3 bases: TGTGCCAGCAGCTCTTACTCAATAGCTAACACTGAAGCTTTCTTT. Translation: CASSSYSIANTEAFF. Based on the CDR3 plus reference TRBV5-4 and TRBJ1-1, the full variable domain is ETGVTQSPTHLIKTRGQQVTLRCSSQSGHNTVSWYQQALGQGPQFIFQYYREEENGRGNFPPRFSGLQFPNYSSELNVNALELDDSALYLCASSSYSIANTEAFFGQGTRLTVV.

J is TRBJ2-4 and V is TRBV28; a possible D gene is TRBD2 (7 bases). The V and J ends lost 11 bases and 0 bases respectively, with 23 bases between them. The CDR3 covers 17 residues. CDR1 is MDHEN, CDR2 SYDVKM, per germline. This CDR3 is CAVSGGPQRGAKNIQYF. For the CDR3, the DNA is TGTGCCGTATCGGGGGGCCCCCAAAGAGGAGCCAAAAACATTCAGTACTTC.

This clone occurred a few times. The CDR3 end shows no conserved phenylalanine or tryptophan, and so a read error is likely. The DNA is omitted, as the CDR3 cannot be located on it reliably, and the CDR3 follows TCRdb's listing. The V gene is TRBV20-1, the J gene TRBJ1-1; TRBD1, the D gene given by the table, was not confirmed from the DNA. CDR1 is DFQATT and CDR2 is SNEGSKA in the germline V gene (reference sequence). The length of the CDR3 is 9 amino acids, counting both ends. The CDR3 region is CSARGTGGL.

V and J are TRBV7-9 and TRBJ1-2, with 7 bases fitting TRBD1. The CDR3 has 13 residues. Germline CDR1 SEHNR, CDR2 FQNEAQ (reference sequence). With 5 bases clipped from V and 7 bases from J, the junction kept 7 bases outside the gene matches. DNA for the CDR3: TGTGCCAGCAGCCGAATACAGGGGTCTGGCTACACCTTC. Translating it yields CASSRIQGSGYTF.

The chain is built from TRBV30 and TRBJ2-7; TRBD1 is a possible D gene (6 bases). Trimming took 5 bases from V and 6 from J, leaving 14 bases between them. In germline, CDR1 is GTSNPN, CDR2 SVGIG (reference sequence). CDR3 length: 12 residues. This chain's CDR3 is CAWLGASGEQYF. The DNA of the CDR3 is TGTGCCTGGCTGGGGGCATCGGGCGAGCAGTACTTC.

The rearrangement links TRBV4-3 to TRBJ1-2, with a tentative D call TRBD1 (5 bases). CDR3 length equals 14 residues. CDR1 is LGHNA, CDR2 YSLEER, per germline. Between the trimmed V and J ends, which lost 0 bases and 8 bases, there was a span of 13 bases. CDR3 loop: CASSQELGVEGYTF. CDR3 nucleotides: TGCGCCAGCAGCCAAGAACTGGGGGTAGAGGGCTACACCTTC.

CDR3 sequence: CASSLSPQGLREQYF. In DNA, the CDR3 is TGTGCCAGCAGTTTATCGCCCCAGGGGCTGCGCGAGCAGTACTTC. The gene calls are TRBV27 and TRBJ2-7; TRBD1 is a possible D gene (6 bases). V lost 0 bases to trimming and J lost 6 bases, with 15 bases between them. Germline-derived CDR1 and CDR2 are MNHEY and SMNVEV (reference sequence). There are 15 residues in the CDR3.

This chain joins TRBV6-5 and TRBJ2-7, with 10 nucleotides matching TRBD2. CDR3 length: 15 residues. Germline CDR1 reads MNHEY; CDR2 reads SVGAGI. V was pared by 7 bases and J by 6 bases, with 12 bases of the junction left unmatched. The DNA of the CDR3 is TGTGCCAGCACCGGCAGCGGGAGGGCCGGTAGCGAGCAGTACTTC. This translates into CASTGSGRAGSEQYF.

J is TRBJ1-2 and V is TRBV30; possibly TRBD1 for D (5 bases). V lost 3 bases to trimming and J lost 4 bases, with 15 bases between them. The length of the CDR3 is 14 residues. The germline V gene has CDR1 GTSNPN and CDR2 SVGIG (reference sequence). CDR3 sequence: CAWSLGGRAYGYTF. CDR3 bases: TGTGCCTGGAGCCTGGGGGGGAGGGCCTATGGCTACACCTTC.

This chain connects TRBV7-3 to TRBJ1-1, with 9 bases lining up with TRBD1. Germline V gene lookup returns CDR1 SGHTA and CDR2 FQGTGA. The CDR3 length is 13 residues. J was trimmed by 6 bases and V by 3 bases; bases with no gene match: 2. CDR3 nucleotides: TGTGCCAGCAGCTTTCGACAGGGGGCTGAAGCTTTCTTT. It translates to CASSFRQGAEAFF. Full variable domain (outside the CDR3, taken from reference TRBV7-3 and TRBJ1-1): GAGVSQTPSNKVTEKGKYVELRCDPISGHTALYWYRQSLGQGPEFLIYFQGTGAADDSGLPNDRFFAVRPEGSVSTLKIQRTERGDSAVYLCASSFRQGAEAFFGQGTRLTVV.

The chain links TRBV28 to TRBJ2-3, with D perhaps matching TRBD1 (5 bases). The germline V and J ends were trimmed by 5 bases and 2 bases, with 14 bases remaining between them. There are 15 residues in the CDR3. Germline-derived CDR1 and CDR2 are MDHEN and SYDVKM. Here the CDR3 reads CASSQQDGNTDTQYF. The CDR3 DNA is TGTGCCAGCAGTCAACAGGATGGGAACACAGATACGCAGTATTTT.

The chain couples TRBV18 to TRBJ1-4; D uncertain. V lost 2 bases to trimming and J lost 4 bases, with 8 bases between them. Germline V CDR1 and CDR2: KGHSH, LQKENI. The CDR3 length is 14 residues. CDR3 amino acids: CASSPSPFNEKLFF. The CDR3 DNA reads TGTGCCAGCTCACCAAGTCCCTTTAATGAAAAACTGTTTTTT. Based on the CDR3 plus reference TRBV18 and TRBJ1-4, the full variable domain is NAGVMQNPRHLVRRRGQEARLRCSPMKGHSHVYWYRQLPEEGLKFMVYLQKENIIDESGMPKERFSAEFPKEGPSILRIQQVVRGDSAAYFCASSPSPFNEKLFFGSGTQLSVL.

The chain joins TRBV5-1 to TRBJ2-2; 7 bases are a match to TRBD2. V shed 4 bases and J 7 bases; nucleotides not matched to a gene: 10. The germline V gene encodes CDR1 SGHRS and CDR2 YFSETQ. There are 15 residues in the CDR3. CDR3 bases: TGCGCCAGCAGCCAGATCCTAGCGGAGGACGGGGAGCTGTTTTTT. This sequence encodes CASSQILAEDGELFF.

The chain couples TRBV29-1 to TRBJ2-3; D unresolved. The CDR3 runs to 11 residues. Per the germline V gene, CDR1 is SQVTM and CDR2 is ANQGSEA. CDR3 DNA sequence: TGCAGTAGCAGAACCTCAGATACGCAGTATTTT. It translates to CSSRTSDTQYF.

The rearrangement links TRBV28 to TRBJ2-7; D may be TRBD2 (5 bases). Germline V gene data show CDR1 as MDHEN and CDR2 as SYDVKM. This CDR3 contains 12 residues. Trimming left V 4 bases short and J 12 bases short, with 16 bases between. CDR3 loop: CASSSHPGELYF. The CDR3 nucleotides are TGTGCCAGCAGTTCCCACCCCGGGGAACTGTACTTC.

J is TRBJ1-5 and V is TRBV12-5, with D uncertain. This CDR3 comprises 16 residues. V was trimmed by 4 bases and J by 2 bases, leaving 15 bases between them. Germline values: CDR1 LGHNT, CDR2 FRNRAP. The CDR3 DNA reads TGTGCTAGTGGTTCGAGGACGGGTGAGGGCAATCAGCCCCAGCATTTT. Amino acid sequence: CASGSRTGEGNQPQHF.

This sequence joins TRBV28 and TRBJ1-3; D is perhaps TRBD1 (5 bases). The CDR3 is 13 residues long. Looked up from germline, CDR1 is MDHEN and CDR2 is SYDVKM. DNA for the CDR3: TGTGCGAGTAGGGACCTCTCTGGAAACACCATATATTTT. This encodes CASRDLSGNTIYF.

This clone was observed a single time. V is TRBV11-2 and J is TRBJ2-5, with 8 bases that match TRBD1. Germline trimming cut 2 bases from V and 5 bases from J; bases unmatched to any gene: 13. Germline V gene data show CDR1 as SGHAT and CDR2 as FQNNGV. This CDR3 comprises 17 residues. CDR3 sequence reads: CASSLITVTGVFETQYF. DNA of the CDR3: TGTGCCAGCAGCTTAATTACCGTGACAGGGGTTTTTGAGACCCAGTACTTC. The full variable domain, with the rest looked up from reference TRBV11-2 and TRBJ2-5, is EAGVAQSPRYKIIEKRQSVAFWCNPISGHATLYWYQQILGQGPKLLIQFQNNGVVDDSQLPKDRFSAERLKGVDSTLKIQPAKLEDSAVYLCASSLITVTGVFETQYFGPGTRLLVL.

The V gene is TRBV11-2, the J gene TRBJ2-3; 14 bases line up with TRBD2. J was trimmed by 6 bases and V by 1 base; bases with no gene match: 6. CDR1 SGHAT and CDR2 FQNNGV come from the germline V gene. The CDR3 is 17 amino acids. The DNA for the CDR3 is TGTGCCAGCAGCTTAGGGCTTGGGACTAGCGGGAGTGATACGCAGTATTTT. This codes for CASSLGLGTSGSDTQYF.

The chain employs TRBV7-2 and TRBJ1-1; 12 positions match TRBD1. This CDR3 is 15 amino acids long. Germline CDR1 and CDR2: SGHTA and FQGNSA. V lost 5 bases and J lost 7; bases outside the gene matches: 8. Here the CDR3 reads CASSRRDRGQGEAFF. CDR3 sequence (DNA): TGTGCCAGCAGCCGCCGGGACAGGGGGCAGGGTGAAGCTTTCTTT.

This clone has only one observation. The chain joins TRBV5-8 to TRBJ2-3, with D uncertain. Trimming pared 0 bases from V and 4 bases from J, leaving 6 bases between. CDR1 is SGHTS, CDR2 YDEGEE, per germline. The CDR3 runs 13 residues. This CDR3 is CASSLEKSDTQYF. In DNA form, the CDR3 reads TGTGCCAGCAGCTTGGAGAAATCAGATACGCAGTATTTT.

This chain links TRBV10-1 with TRBJ1-2; D uncertain. The CDR3 spans 13 residues. V was pared by 3 bases and J by 4 bases, with 9 bases between. CDR1 and CDR2 from the germline V gene are WNHNN and SYGVQD (reference sequence). CDR3 sequence reads: CASSEQRSYGYTF. The CDR3 bases are TGCGCCAGCAGTGAACAGAGATCCTATGGCTACACCTTC.

CDR3 in DNA: TGTGCCAGCAGGGGTACTAGCCCTAGCACAGATACGCAGTATTTT. Protein: CASRGTSPSTDTQYF. This chain uses TRBV28 with TRBJ2-3; weak D call: TRBD2 (6 bases). Trimming took off 6 bases at V and 0 bases at J, with 13 bases between the two ends. This CDR3 contains 15 residues. CDR1 and CDR2 from the germline V gene are MDHEN and SYDVKM.

The V call is TRBV4-1, the J call TRBJ1-1; D gene unclear. With 3 bases removed from V and 1 base from J, the gap between germline ends came to 12 bases. The CDR3 runs 15 residues. Germline V gene sequence: CDR1 MGHRA, CDR2 YSYEKL. Here the CDR3 reads CASSQDSGRNTEAFF. The CDR3 nucleotides are TGCGCCAGCAGCCAGGACTCCGGTCGGAACACTGAAGCTTTCTTT.

V gene TRBV5-4 combines with J gene TRBJ1-2; possibly TRBD1 for D (5 bases). The CDR3 runs 15 residues. V shed 0 bases and J shed 5 bases, with 14 bases lying between them. CDR1 is SGHNT and CDR2 is YYREEE in the germline V gene (reference sequence). Here the CDR3 reads CASSLAFGANYGYTF. In DNA form, the CDR3 reads TGTGCCAGCAGCTTGGCTTTTGGGGCCAATTATGGCTACACCTTC.